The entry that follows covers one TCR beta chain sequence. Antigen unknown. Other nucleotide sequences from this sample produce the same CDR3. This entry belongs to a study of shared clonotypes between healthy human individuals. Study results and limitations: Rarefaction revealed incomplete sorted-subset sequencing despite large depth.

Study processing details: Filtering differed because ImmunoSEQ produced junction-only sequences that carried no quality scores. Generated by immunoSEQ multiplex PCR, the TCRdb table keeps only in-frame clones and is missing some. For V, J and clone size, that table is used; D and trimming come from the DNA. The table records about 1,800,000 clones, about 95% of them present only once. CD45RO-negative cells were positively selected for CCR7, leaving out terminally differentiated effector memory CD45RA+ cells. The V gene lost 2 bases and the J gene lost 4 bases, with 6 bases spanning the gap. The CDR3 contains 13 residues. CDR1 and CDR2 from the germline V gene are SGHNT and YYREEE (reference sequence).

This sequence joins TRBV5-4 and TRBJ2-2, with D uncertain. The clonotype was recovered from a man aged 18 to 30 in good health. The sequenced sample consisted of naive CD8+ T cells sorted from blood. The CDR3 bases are TGTGCCAGCAGCTTCGGAATCACCGGGGAGCTGTTTTTT. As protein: CASSFGITGELFF.